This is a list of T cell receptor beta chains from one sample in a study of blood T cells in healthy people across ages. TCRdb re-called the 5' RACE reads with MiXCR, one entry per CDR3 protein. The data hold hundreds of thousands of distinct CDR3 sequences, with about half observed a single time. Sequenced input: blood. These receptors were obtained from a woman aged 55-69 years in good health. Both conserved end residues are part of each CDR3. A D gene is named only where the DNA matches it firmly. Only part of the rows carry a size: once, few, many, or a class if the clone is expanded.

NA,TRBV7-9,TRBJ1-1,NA,TGTGCCAGCAGCCGACAGGAGGTCACTGAAGCTTTCTTT,CASSRQEVTEAFF
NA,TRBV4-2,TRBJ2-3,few,TGTGCCAGCAGCCAAGATTCAAAGGGAGCGGAAGATACGCAGTATTTT,CASSQDSKGAEDTQYF
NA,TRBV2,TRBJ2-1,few,TGTGCCAGCTCTCGTGGGGATGAGCAGTTCTTC,CASSRGDEQFF
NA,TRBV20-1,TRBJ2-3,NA,TGCAGTGCGCCCCCCCCCACGGGGAAGGGCAGTGGTTTGGCAGATACGCAGTATTTT,CSAPPPTGKGSGLADTQYF
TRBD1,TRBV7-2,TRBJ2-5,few,TGTGCCAGCAGCTCGGGACAGACAGGGGGCTTAACGAAGACCCAGTACTTC,CASSSGQTGGLTKTQYF
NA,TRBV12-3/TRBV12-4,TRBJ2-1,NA,TGTGCCAGCAGTACCTCGGTACTCTCCTACAATGAGCAGTTCTTC,CASSTSVLSYNEQFF
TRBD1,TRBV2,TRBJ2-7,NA,TGTGCCAGCACCCTCGGGGACAGGGTGGTCGAGCAGTACTTC,CASTLGDRVVEQYF
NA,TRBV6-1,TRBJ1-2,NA,TGTGCCACGACATTAAATAACTATGGCTACACCTTC,CATTLNNYGYTF
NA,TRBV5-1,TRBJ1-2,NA,TGCGCCAGCAGCCCCGTCGCAATTGGACTCACAACTTATGGCTACACCTTC,CASSPVAIGLTTYGYTF
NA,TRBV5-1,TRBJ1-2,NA,TGCGCCAGCAGCTTGGGCATTAACTATGGCTACACCTTC,CASSLGINYGYTF
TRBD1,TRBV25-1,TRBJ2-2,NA,TGTGCCAGCAGTGAACACCTGGGACAGGGAAAAACCGGGGAGCTGTTTTTT,CASSEHLGQGKTGELFF
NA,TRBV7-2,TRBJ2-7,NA,TGTGCCAGCAGCTTAGTGGGGCAGGTCGAGCAGTACTTC,CASSLVGQVEQYF
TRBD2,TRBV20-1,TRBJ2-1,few,TGCAGTGCTAGGGACCGCCTAGGGGCTAGCGGGACGTACAATGAGCAGTTCTTC,CSARDRLGASGTYNEQFF
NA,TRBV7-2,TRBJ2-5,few,TGTGCCAGCACCCTATCTGTGGGGCTGGAGACCCAGTACTTC,CASTLSVGLETQYF
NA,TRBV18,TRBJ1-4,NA,TGTGCCAACTCACCACAGACATCTCAGAATGAAAAACTGTTTTTT,CANSPQTSQNEKLFF
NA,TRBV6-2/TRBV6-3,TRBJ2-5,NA,TGTGCCAGCAGTTTGGGGGGTGGGAAAGTGAAAGAGACCCAGTACTTC,CASSLGGGKVKETQYF
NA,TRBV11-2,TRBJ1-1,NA,TGTGCCAGCAGCTCCGATGCGGGCGCTGAAGCTTTCTTT,CASSSDAGAEAFF
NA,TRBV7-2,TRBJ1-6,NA,TGTGCCAGCAGCTTAGGGGTCATGGGGAATTCACCCCTCCACTTT,CASSLGVMGNSPLHF
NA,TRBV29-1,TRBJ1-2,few,TGCAGCGTTGGGAATCCAGGGAATGGCTACACCTTC,CSVGNPGNGYTF
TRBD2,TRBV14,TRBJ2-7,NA,TGTGCCAGCAGCCAAGGCCCGCTAGCGGGGAGCCGAAATGAGCAGTTCTTT,CASSQGPLAGSRNEQFF
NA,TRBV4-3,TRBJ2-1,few,TGCGCCAGCAGCCAAGTCGCCGGGTTGGGTGAGCAGTTCTTC,CASSQVAGLGEQFF
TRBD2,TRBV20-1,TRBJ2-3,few,TGCAGTGCTTTTACTAGCGGGAGTTACGATACGCAGTATTTT,CSAFTSGSYDTQYF
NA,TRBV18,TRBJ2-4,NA,TGTGCCAGCTCACCTGGTCCAGGGATAGCCAAAAACATTCAGTACTTC,CASSPGPGIAKNIQYF
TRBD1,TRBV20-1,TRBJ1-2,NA,TGCAGTGCTAGATCTAGGACAGGGGAAAACTATGGCTACACCTTC,CSARSRTGENYGYTF
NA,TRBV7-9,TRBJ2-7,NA,TGTGCCAGCAGCTTAGCGGGAGCAGTAGGCGAGCAGTACTTC,CASSLAGAVGEQYF
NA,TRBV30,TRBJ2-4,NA,TGTGCCTGGAGGGCAGCCAAAAACATTCAGTACTTC,CAWRAAKNIQYF
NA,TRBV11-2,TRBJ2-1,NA,TGTGCCAGTAGCTTAGGGGTTGAGCAGTTCTTC,CASSLGVEQFF
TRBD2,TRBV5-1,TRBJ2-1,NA,TGCGCCAGCAGGTTAGCGGGAGGGGAGTACAATGAGCAGTTCTTC,CASRLAGGEYNEQFF
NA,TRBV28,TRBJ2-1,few,TGTGCCAGCAGTTTGAGGGTACTTGCGGGATCGACTGAGCAGTTCTTC,CASSLRVLAGSTEQFF
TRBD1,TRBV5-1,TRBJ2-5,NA,TGCGCCAGCAGCTTGCCATCGGGACAGGGGAGTGGAGAGACCCAGTACTTC,CASSLPSGQGSGETQYF
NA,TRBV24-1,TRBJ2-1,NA,TGTGCCACCAGTGACTCCGGGACACGTCCTTACAATGAGCAGTTCTTC,CATSDSGTRPYNEQFF
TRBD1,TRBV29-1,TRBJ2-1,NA,TGCAGCGTTGTCGGGACAGCCTACAATGAGCAGTTCTTC,CSVVGTAYNEQFF
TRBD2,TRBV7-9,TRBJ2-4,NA,TGTGCCAGCAGCCGTCCCGGGACTAGCGGGAGGGTAGCCAAAAACATTCAGTACTTC,CASSRPGTSGRVAKNIQYF
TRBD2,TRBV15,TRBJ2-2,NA,TGTGCCACCAGCCCTACTAGCGGGGATCACACCGGGGAGCTGTTTTTT,CATSPTSGDHTGELFF
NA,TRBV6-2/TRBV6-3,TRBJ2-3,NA,TGTGCCAGCAGTAGCGGACTGGATTACAGGGATACGCAGTATTTT,CASSSGLDYRDTQYF
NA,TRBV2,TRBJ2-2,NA,TGTGCCAGCAGCCTCGCCAGGGGAGGTACCGGGGAGCTGTTTTTT,CASSLARGGTGELFF
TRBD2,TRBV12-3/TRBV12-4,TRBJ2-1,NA,TGTGCCAGTAAGCCGGGACTAGCTTCCTACAATGAGCAGTTCTTC,CASKPGLASYNEQFF
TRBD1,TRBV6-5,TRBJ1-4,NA,TGTGCCAGCAGACTCACGACAGGGGCGGCGGAAAAACTGTTTTTT,CASRLTTGAAEKLFF
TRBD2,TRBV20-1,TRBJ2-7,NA,TGCAGTGCTAGTCCTAGCGGGAGGCCCCTGGTCGAGCAGTACTTC,CSASPSGRPLVEQYF
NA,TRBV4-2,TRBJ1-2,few,TGTGCCAGCAGCCAAGGGCCTGCGGTAGGCTGTGGCTACACCTTC,CASSQGPAVGCGYTF
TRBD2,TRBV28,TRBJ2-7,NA,TGTGCCAGCAGTACTAGCGGGGGCCTCTACGAGCAGTACTTC,CASSTSGGLYEQYF
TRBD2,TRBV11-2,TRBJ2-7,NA,TGTGCCAGCAGCTGGACAGCGGGAGAATCCTACGAGCAGTACTTC,CASSWTAGESYEQYF
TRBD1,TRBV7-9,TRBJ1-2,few,TGTGCCAGCAGTATTGGAGAAGGGGACAGGGTTTATGGCTACACCTTC,CASSIGEGDRVYGYTF
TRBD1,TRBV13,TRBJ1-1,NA,TGTGCCAGCGCAACAGGGGGCTTGAACACTGAAGCTTTCTTT,CASATGGLNTEAFF
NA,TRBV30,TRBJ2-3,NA,TGTGCCTGGAAATTGGGGCGTACCACAGATACGCAGTATTTT,CAWKLGRTTDTQYF
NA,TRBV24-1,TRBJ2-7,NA,TGTGCCACCAGGAAGGGAACACACAATGAGCAGTACTTC,CATRKGTHNEQYF
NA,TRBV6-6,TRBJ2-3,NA,TGTGCCAGCAGTTACTCGATAAGACGAGGGACAGATACGCAGTATTTT,CASSYSIRRGTDTQYF
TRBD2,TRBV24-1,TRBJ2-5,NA,TGTGCCACCAGCAACCCTAGCGGGACCCAAGAGACCCAGTACTTC,CATSNPSGTQETQYF
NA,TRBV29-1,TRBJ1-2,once,TGCAGCGTTGACGATAGAGAGGGCAGTATAGACTATGGCTACACCTTC,CSVDDREGSIDYGYTF
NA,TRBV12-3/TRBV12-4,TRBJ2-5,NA,TGTGCCAGCAGCCGCAGGGGCCGAGAGACCCAGTACTTC,CASSRRGRETQYF
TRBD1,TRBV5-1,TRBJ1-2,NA,TGCGCCAGCAGCTTGACCTCAGGACAGGCCTATGGCTACACCTTC,CASSLTSGQAYGYTF